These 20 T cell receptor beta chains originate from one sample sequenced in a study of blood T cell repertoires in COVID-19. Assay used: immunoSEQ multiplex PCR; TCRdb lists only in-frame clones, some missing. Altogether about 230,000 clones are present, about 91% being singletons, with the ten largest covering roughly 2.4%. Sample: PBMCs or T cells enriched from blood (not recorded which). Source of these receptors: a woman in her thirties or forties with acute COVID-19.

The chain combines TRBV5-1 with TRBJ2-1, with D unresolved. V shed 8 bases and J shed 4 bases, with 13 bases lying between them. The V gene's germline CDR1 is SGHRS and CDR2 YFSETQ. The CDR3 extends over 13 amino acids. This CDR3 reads CASRLQSYNEQFF. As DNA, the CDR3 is TGCGCCAGTAGGTTACAGTCATACAATGAGCAGTTCTTC.

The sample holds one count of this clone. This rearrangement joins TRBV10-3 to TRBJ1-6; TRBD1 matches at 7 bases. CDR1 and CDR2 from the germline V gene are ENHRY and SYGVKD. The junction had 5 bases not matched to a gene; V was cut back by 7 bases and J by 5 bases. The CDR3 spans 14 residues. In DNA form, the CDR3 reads TGTGCCATCACTATCGACAGGGATAATTCACCCCTCCACTTT. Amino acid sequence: CAITIDRDNSPLHF.

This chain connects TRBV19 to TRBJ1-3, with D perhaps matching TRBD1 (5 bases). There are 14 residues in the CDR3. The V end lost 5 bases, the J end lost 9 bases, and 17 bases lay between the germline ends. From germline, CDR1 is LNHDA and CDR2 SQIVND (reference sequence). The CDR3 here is CASSPTGSVGTIYF. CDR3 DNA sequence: TGTGCCAGTAGTCCTACAGGTTCAGTCGGCACCATATATTTT. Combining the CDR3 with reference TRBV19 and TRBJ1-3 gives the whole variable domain DGGITQSPKYLFRKEGQNVTLSCEQNLNHDAMYWYRQDPGQGLRLIYYSQIVNDFQKGDIAEGYSVSREKKESFPLTVTSAQKNPTAFYLCASSPTGSVGTIYFGEGSWLTVV.

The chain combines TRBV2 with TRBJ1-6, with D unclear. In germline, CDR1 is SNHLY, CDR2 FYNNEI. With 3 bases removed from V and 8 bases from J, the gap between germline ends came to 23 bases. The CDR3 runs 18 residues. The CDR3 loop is CASSEKGGRSSWDSPLHF. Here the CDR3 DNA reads TGTGCCAGCAGTGAGAAAGGAGGAAGGAGCTCGTGGGATTCACCCCTCCACTTT.

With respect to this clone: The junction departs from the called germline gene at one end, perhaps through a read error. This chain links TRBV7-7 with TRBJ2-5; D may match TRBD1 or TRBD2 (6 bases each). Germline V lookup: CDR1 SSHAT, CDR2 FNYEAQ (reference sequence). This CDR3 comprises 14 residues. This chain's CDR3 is CASSLGGTIETQYF. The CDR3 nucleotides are TGTGCTAGCAGCTTAGGGGGGACAATTGAGACCCAGTACTTC.

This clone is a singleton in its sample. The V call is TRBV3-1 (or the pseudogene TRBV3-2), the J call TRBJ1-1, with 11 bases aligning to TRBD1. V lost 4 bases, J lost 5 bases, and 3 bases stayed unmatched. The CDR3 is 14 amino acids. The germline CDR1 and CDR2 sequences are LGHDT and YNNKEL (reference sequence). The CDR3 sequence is CASSPGTGGTEAFF. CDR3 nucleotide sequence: TGTGCCAGCAGCCCCGGGACAGGGGGGACTGAAGCTTTCTTT.

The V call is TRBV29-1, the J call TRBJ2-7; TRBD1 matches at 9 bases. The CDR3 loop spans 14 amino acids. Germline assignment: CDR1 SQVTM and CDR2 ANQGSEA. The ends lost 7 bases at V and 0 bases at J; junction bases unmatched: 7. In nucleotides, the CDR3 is TGCAGCGCCGTGAGGGACAGGGCCTCCTACGAGCAGTACTTC. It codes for CSAVRDRASYEQYF.

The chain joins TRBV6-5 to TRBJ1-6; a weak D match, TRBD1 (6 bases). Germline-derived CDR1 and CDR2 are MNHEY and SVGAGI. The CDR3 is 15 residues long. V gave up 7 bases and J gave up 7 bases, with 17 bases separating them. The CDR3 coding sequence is TGTGCCAGCACCCCGGGGGGCTACCCCAATTCACCCCTCCACTTT. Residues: CASTPGGYPNSPLHF.

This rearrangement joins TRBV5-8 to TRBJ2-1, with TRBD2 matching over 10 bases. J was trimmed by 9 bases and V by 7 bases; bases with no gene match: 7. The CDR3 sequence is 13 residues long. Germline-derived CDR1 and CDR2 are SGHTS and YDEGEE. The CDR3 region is CASVQRGGVEQFF. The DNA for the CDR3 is TGTGCCAGCGTCCAGCGGGGGGGCGTTGAGCAGTTCTTC.

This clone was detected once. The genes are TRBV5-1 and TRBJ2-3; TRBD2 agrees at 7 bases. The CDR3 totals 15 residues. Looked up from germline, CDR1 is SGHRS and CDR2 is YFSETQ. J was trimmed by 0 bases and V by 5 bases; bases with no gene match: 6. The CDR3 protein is CASSLAGASTDTQYF. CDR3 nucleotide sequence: TGCGCCAGCAGTTTAGCGGGCGCTAGCACAGATACGCAGTATTTT.

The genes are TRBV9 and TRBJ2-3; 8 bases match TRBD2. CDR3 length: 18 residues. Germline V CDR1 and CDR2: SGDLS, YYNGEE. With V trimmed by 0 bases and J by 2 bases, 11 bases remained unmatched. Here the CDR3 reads CASSVGPVAGPHTDTQYF. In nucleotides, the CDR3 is TGTGCCAGCAGCGTAGGTCCCGTAGCGGGGCCGCACACAGATACGCAGTATTTT.

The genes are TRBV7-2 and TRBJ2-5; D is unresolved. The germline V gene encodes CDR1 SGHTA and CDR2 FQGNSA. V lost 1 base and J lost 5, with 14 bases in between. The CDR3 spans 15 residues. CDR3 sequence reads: CASSLVGQFRETQYF. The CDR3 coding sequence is TGTGCCAGCAGCTTAGTGGGCCAGTTTAGGGAGACCCAGTACTTC.

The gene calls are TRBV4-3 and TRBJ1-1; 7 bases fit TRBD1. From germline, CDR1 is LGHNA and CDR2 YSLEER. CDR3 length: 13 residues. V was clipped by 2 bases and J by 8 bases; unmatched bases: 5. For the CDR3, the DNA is TGCGCCAGCAGCCAAACGACAGGGTACGAAGCTTTCTTT. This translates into CASSQTTGYEAFF.

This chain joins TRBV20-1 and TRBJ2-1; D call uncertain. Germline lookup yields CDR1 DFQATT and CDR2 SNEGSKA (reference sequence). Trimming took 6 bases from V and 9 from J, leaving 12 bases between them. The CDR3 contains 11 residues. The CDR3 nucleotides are TGCAGTGCCCAGGTGGTGGGTGAGCAGTTCTTC. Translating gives CSAQVVGEQFF.

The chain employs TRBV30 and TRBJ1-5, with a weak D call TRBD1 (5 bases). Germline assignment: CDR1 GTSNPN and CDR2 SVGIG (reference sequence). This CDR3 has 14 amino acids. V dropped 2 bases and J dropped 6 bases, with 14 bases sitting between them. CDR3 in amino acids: CAWSLGGLGQPQHF. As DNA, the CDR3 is TGTGCCTGGAGTTTGGGGGGGTTGGGTCAGCCCCAGCATTTT.

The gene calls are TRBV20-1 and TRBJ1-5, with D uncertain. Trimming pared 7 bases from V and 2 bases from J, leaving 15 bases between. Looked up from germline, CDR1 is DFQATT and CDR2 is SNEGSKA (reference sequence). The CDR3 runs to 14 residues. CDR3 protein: CSVSGFQGNQPQHF. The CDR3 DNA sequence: TGCAGTGTTAGTGGGTTCCAGGGCAATCAGCCCCAGCATTTT.

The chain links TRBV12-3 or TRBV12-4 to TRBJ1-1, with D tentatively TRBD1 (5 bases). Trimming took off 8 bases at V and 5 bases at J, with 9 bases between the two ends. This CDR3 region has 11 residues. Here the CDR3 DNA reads TGTGCCAGCTGCCGACAGACTGAAGCTTTCTTT. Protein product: CASCRQTEAFF.

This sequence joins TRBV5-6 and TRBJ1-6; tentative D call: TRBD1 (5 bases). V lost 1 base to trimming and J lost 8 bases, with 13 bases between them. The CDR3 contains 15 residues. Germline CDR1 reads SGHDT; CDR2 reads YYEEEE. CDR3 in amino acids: CASSLKRPGYSPLHF. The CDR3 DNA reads TGTGCCAGCAGCTTGAAACGGCCAGGGTATTCACCCCTCCACTTT.

The CDR3 DNA sequence: TGTGCCAGCAGCGGGACCGGGACAGGGTACCAAGAGACCCAGTACTTC. Translating gives CASSGTGTGYQETQYF. This chain uses TRBV7-9 with TRBJ2-5; 9 nucleotides agree with TRBD1. The trim removed 5 bases at V and 0 bases at J, leaving 7 bases unmatched. This CDR3 has 16 amino acids. The germline gives CDR1 SEHNR, CDR2 FQNEAQ (reference sequence).

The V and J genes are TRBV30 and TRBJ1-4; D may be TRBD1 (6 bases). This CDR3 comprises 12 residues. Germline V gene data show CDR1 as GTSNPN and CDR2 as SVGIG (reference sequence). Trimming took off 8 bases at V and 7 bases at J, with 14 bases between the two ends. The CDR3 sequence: CARDRPGEKLFF. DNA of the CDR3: TGTGCCCGCGACAGGCCGGGTGAAAAACTGTTTTTT. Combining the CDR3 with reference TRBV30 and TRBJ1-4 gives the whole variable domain SQTIHQWPATLVQPVGSPLSLECTVEGTSNPNLYWYRQAAGRGLQLLFYSVGIGQISSEVPQNLSASRPQDRQFILSSKKLLLSDSGFYLCARDRPGEKLFFGSGTQLSVL.